A selection of T cell receptor beta chains follows, all from one sample in a study of post-analysis software for immune sequencing data. TCRdb reprocessed the PCR reads with MiXCR, giving one entry per CDR3 protein. In the table there are roughly 700,000 distinct CDR3 sequences, about 27% of which are singletons. The sequenced sample consisted of blood. The receptors stem from a girl aged 5 to 17 with multiple sclerosis. Both conserved end residues are part of each CDR3. The D gene is left open where the match is weak. Part of the rows lack a size; the others show once, few, many or a class for expanded clones.

J: TRBJ2-3; D: .; size: .; V: TRBV6-1; CDR3: CASRTTASSGSTDTQYF; DNA: TGTGCCAGCAGGACCACTGCCTCCAGCGGGAGCACAGATACGCAGTATTTT
J: TRBJ1-1; D: .; size: .; V: TRBV7-9; CDR3: CASSPFGAGTRNTEAFF; DNA: TGTGCCAGCAGCCCCTTCGGTGCCGGGACCCGGAACACTGAAGCTTTCTTT
J: TRBJ2-1; D: .; size: few; V: TRBV9; CDR3: CASSAFPSAGTYNEQFF; DNA: TGTGCCAGCAGCGCCTTCCCCTCCGCGGGGACTTACAATGAGCAGTTCTTC
J: TRBJ2-5; D: .; size: .; V: TRBV6-1; CDR3: CASGRERLGEQYF; DNA: TGTGCCAGCGGCAGGGAGCGGTTGGGGGAGCAGTACTTC
J: TRBJ2-5; D: .; size: .; V: TRBV5-1; CDR3: CASSPIRTLGEQYF; DNA: TGCGCCAGCAGCCCAATTCGGACCCTTGGGGAGCAGTACTTC
J: TRBJ1-2; D: .; size: .; V: TRBV29-1; CDR3: CSVDRRLTLYGYTF; DNA: TGCAGCGTTGACAGACGCCTAACTCTCTATGGCTACACCTTC
J: TRBJ1-5; D: TRBD1; size: .; V: TRBV7-2; CDR3: CASSPQGVGNQPQHF; DNA: TGTGCCAGCAGCCCTCAGGGGGTAGGTAATCAGCCCCAGCATTTT
J: TRBJ1-1; D: .; size: .; V: TRBV12-3/TRBV12-4; CDR3: CASSPRVDTEAFF; DNA: TGTGCCAGCAGTCCCAGGGTCGACACTGAAGCTTTCTTT
J: TRBJ1-4; D: .; size: .; V: TRBV6-1; CDR3: CASMVSVEKLFF; DNA: TGTGCCAGCATGGTTTCGGTGGAAAAACTGTTTTTT
J: TRBJ2-3; D: .; size: once; V: TRBV4-1; CDR3: CASSQTGRIRPDTQYF; DNA: TGCGCCAGCAGCCAAACAGGGAGGATTCGCCCAGATACGCAGTATTTT
J: TRBJ2-4; D: .; size: .; V: TRBV24-1; CDR3: CATSDTRGSGIQYF; DNA: TGTGCCACCAGTGATACCAGGGGAAGCGGCATTCAGTACTTC
J: TRBJ1-2; D: .; size: .; V: TRBV6-5; CDR3: CASSRTDPAGDEGYTF; DNA: TGTGCCAGCAGTCGTACCGACCCGGCGGGGGATGAAGGCTACACCTTC
J: TRBJ2-7; D: TRBD2; size: .; V: TRBV20-1; CDR3: CSAGLAGEYEQYF; DNA: TGCAGTGCCGGACTAGCGGGAGAATACGAGCAGTACTTC
J: TRBJ2-7; D: .; size: .; V: TRBV2; CDR3: CASGALGTYEQYF; DNA: TGTGCCAGCGGGGCCCTGGGTACCTACGAGCAGTACTTC
J: TRBJ1-2; D: .; size: .; V: TRBV20-1; CDR3: CSANRQTGHYGYTF; DNA: TGCAGTGCCAACCGACAGACAGGACACTATGGCTACACCTTC
J: TRBJ2-1; D: .; size: many; V: TRBV29-1; CDR3: CSVEDLGRSLSYNEQFF; DNA: TGCAGCGTTGAAGATCTTGGTCGCTCCCTCTCCTACAATGAGCAGTTCTTC
J: TRBJ2-5; D: TRBD1; size: .; V: TRBV28; CDR3: CASSSRDRATQYF; DNA: TGTGCCAGCAGTTCCCGGGACAGGGCCACCCAGTACTTC
J: TRBJ2-3; D: TRBD2; size: many; V: TRBV29-1; CDR3: CSARLAGADTQYF; DNA: TGCAGCGCCCGACTAGCGGGGGCAGATACGCAGTATTTT
J: TRBJ2-1; D: .; size: few; V: TRBV9; CDR3: CASSPASRSYNEQFF; DNA: TGTGCCAGCAGCCCCGCTTCCAGGTCCTACAATGAGCAGTTCTTC
J: TRBJ2-2; D: .; size: .; V: TRBV4-3; CDR3: CASSPRVHGSNTGELFF; DNA: TGCGCCAGCAGCCCACGGGTCCACGGGTCTAACACCGGGGAGCTGTTTTTT
J: TRBJ2-7; D: .; size: .; V: TRBV25-1; CDR3: CASSVTGRYEQYF; DNA: TGTGCCAGCAGTGTGACAGGACGGTACGAGCAGTACTTC
J: TRBJ2-7; D: TRBD2; size: .; V: TRBV5-1; CDR3: CASSLSSAGGRVYEQYF; DNA: TGCGCCAGCAGCTTGAGTTCGGCTGGCGGGAGGGTCTACGAGCAGTACTTC
J: TRBJ2-3; D: TRBD2; size: few; V: TRBV27; CDR3: CASTGLAVWDTQYF; DNA: TGTGCCAGCACCGGACTAGCGGTATGGGATACGCAGTATTTT
J: TRBJ2-6; D: .; size: .; V: TRBV4-2; CDR3: CASSQDRQAEGANVLTF; DNA: TGTGCCAGCAGCCAAGATAGACAGGCTGAGGGGGCCAACGTCCTGACTTTC
J: TRBJ1-5; D: TRBD1; size: .; V: TRBV10-2; CDR3: CASSEPFQGADDQPQHF; DNA: TGCGCCAGCAGTGAGCCCTTCCAGGGGGCAGACGACCAGCCCCAGCATTTT
J: TRBJ1-1; D: TRBD1; size: .; V: TRBV20-1; CDR3: CSATGQGRTEAFF; DNA: TGCAGTGCGACCGGACAGGGCCGCACTGAAGCTTTCTTT
J: TRBJ2-3; D: TRBD1; size: .; V: TRBV7-2; CDR3: CASSLQGDSSTDTQYF; DNA: TGTGCCAGCAGCCTCCAGGGGGATTCTAGCACAGATACGCAGTATTTT
J: TRBJ2-3; D: TRBD2; size: .; V: TRBV19; CDR3: CASSKVAGGSDTQYF; DNA: TGTGCCAGTAGTAAGGTAGCGGGGGGGTCAGATACGCAGTATTTT
J: TRBJ1-2; D: .; size: many; V: TRBV7-2; CDR3: CASSLAVQNYGYTF; DNA: TGTGCCAGCAGCTTAGCTGTCCAGAACTATGGCTACACCTTC
J: TRBJ1-1; D: .; size: many; V: TRBV29-1; CDR3: CSARSGGRTEAFF; DNA: TGCAGCGCCCGAAGCGGGGGCCGAACTGAAGCTTTCTTT
J: TRBJ1-2; D: .; size: few; V: TRBV6-6; CDR3: CASSRHDRSPYGYTF; DNA: TGTGCCAGCAGTCGCCATGACAGGAGTCCGTATGGCTACACCTTC
J: TRBJ2-1; D: .; size: .; V: TRBV12-3/TRBV12-4; CDR3: CASNLPGNEQFF; DNA: TGTGCCAGCAACCTTCCGGGGAATGAGCAGTTCTTC
J: TRBJ2-1; D: TRBD2; size: .; V: TRBV5-1; CDR3: CASRISGGDEFF; DNA: TGCGCCAGCCGGATCAGCGGGGGAGATGAGTTCTTC
J: TRBJ2-5; D: .; size: .; V: TRBV15; CDR3: CATSRDEGYQQYF; DNA: TGTGCCACCAGCAGGGATGAGGGGTATCAGCAGTACTTC
J: TRBJ1-1; D: TRBD1; size: few; V: TRBV10-2; CDR3: CASRNRGGERTEAFF; DNA: TGCGCCAGCCGGAACAGGGGTGGAGAAAGAACTGAAGCTTTCTTT
J: TRBJ2-4; D: .; size: .; V: TRBV4-1; CDR3: CASSQGTGKNIQYF; DNA: TGCGCCAGCAGCCAAGGCACAGGGAAAAACATTCAGTACTTC
J: TRBJ2-3; D: .; size: .; V: TRBV24-1; CDR3: CATSEAGPNEKLYF; DNA: TGTGCCACCAGTGAAGCGGGCCCAAATGAAAAACTGTATTTT
J: TRBJ1-1; D: .; size: .; V: TRBV18; CDR3: CASSQGGRNTEAFF; DNA: TGTGCCAGCTCACAAGGGGGGCGGAACACTGAAGCTTTCTTT
J: TRBJ1-2; D: TRBD1; size: .; V: TRBV6-6; CDR3: CASNIGEDRGGYTF; DNA: TGTGCCAGCAACATAGGAGAAGACAGGGGTGGCTACACCTTC
J: TRBJ2-7; D: TRBD2; size: .; V: TRBV4-3; CDR3: CASSHLSGPLSYEQYF; DNA: TGCGCCAGCAGCCATCTTAGCGGGCCCCTCTCCTACGAGCAGTACTTC
J: TRBJ2-3; D: .; size: .; V: TRBV12-5; CDR3: CASGLPDLQELTDTQYF; DNA: TGTGCTAGTGGTTTGCCCGACCTACAGGAGCTCACAGATACGCAGTATTTT
J: TRBJ2-5; D: .; size: few; V: TRBV7-9; CDR3: CASRPRGGGETQYF; DNA: TGTGCCAGCAGACCTCGTGGGGGCGGCGAGACCCAGTACTTC
J: TRBJ2-1; D: .; size: .; V: TRBV5-1; CDR3: CASSLVTRIEQFF; DNA: TGCGCCAGCAGCTTGGTAACGCGAATAGAGCAGTTCTTC
J: TRBJ2-7; D: .; size: many; V: TRBV7-2; CDR3: CASSPSTVEQYF; DNA: TGTGCCAGCAGCCCGAGTACCGTAGAGCAGTACTTC
J: TRBJ2-4; D: .; size: many; V: TRBV6-5; CDR3: CASSYSGGPRYF; DNA: TGTGCCAGCAGTTACAGCGGAGGCCCACGGTACTTC
J: TRBJ2-3; D: TRBD2; size: few; V: TRBV9; CDR3: CASSVPRGRGDPDTDTQYF; DNA: TGTGCCAGCAGCGTCCCCCGAGGTCGGGGGGACCCAGACACAGATACGCAGTATTTT
J: TRBJ2-5; D: .; size: few; V: TRBV6-6; CDR3: CASTPGWAQETQYF; DNA: TGTGCCAGCACCCCGGGCTGGGCCCAAGAGACCCAGTACTTC
J: TRBJ2-5; D: .; size: .; V: TRBV7-9; CDR3: CAGSPGVGARETQYF; DNA: TGTGCCGGCAGCCCTGGTGTGGGGGCCCGGGAGACCCAGTACTTC
J: TRBJ2-3; D: .; size: few; V: TRBV5-4; CDR3: CASSLGALAADTQYF; DNA: TGTGCCAGCAGCTTGGGGGCGCTTGCGGCGGATACGCAGTATTTT